This T cell receptor beta chain derives from a study of CD8 T cells in Susac syndrome. Study background: Patients with Susac syndrome, at blood draw, were therapy-naive, on corticosteroids, or on intravenous immunoglobulin alone.

Germline CDR1 KGHDR, CDR2 SFDVKD. V dropped 7 bases and J dropped 5 bases, with 7 bases sitting between them. This CDR3 is built from 12 residues. With random hexamers, roughly 0.45 to 1 ug RNA was reverse transcribed. The immunoSEQ assay covered 54 Vbeta and 13 Jbeta segments for CDR3. TCRdb reanalysed the immunoSEQ multiplex PCR reads using MiXCR and keeps one entry per CDR3 protein. The sample contains 200,000 or so distinct CDR3 sequences, 85% to 95% of which appear only once. Sequencing was done on a sample of CD8+ T cells from PBMCs. This TCR was recovered from a human donor with Susac syndrome. J is TRBJ2-2 and V is TRBV24-1; D is unresolved. CDR3 loop: CATRIGTGELFF. CDR3 bases: TGTGCCACCAGGATAGGGACCGGGGAGCTGTTTTTT.